The 3 T cell receptor beta chains listed next were all sequenced from one sample in a study of a mutant IDH1 vaccine in newly diagnosed glioma. Some clones are missing from TCRdb's copy, which holds only in-frame ones; the method was immunoSEQ multiplex PCR. This table has about 55,000 clones, roughly 72% appearing once. Time point described: week 47, end of study. The study gave 300 ug of mutant IDH1 20-mer peptide per vaccine dose, with topical imiquimod. For these TCRs, the target antigens are not known. Sequences were derived from PBMCs, sampled from a glioma patient whose treatment included an IDH1 peptide vaccine. All receptors derive from a woman between 40 and 55 years old with glioma. Some clones in this sample may be carry-over from other donors' samples.

The CDR3 region has the DNA TGTGCCAGCAGTTACGGGCACCTGAACACTGAAGCTTTCTTT. Translation gives CASSYGHLNTEAFF. The chain uses TRBV6-5 and TRBJ1-1, with unresolved D. V was shortened by 2 bases and J by 0 bases, with 7 bases between the two germline ends. Germline V gene lookup returns CDR1 MNHEY and CDR2 SVGAGI. This CDR3 spans 14 amino acids.

The rearrangement joins TRBV30 to TRBJ1-5; 8 bases align to TRBD1. The CDR3 length is 14 residues. The V and J ends lost 1 base and 3 bases, in that order; junction bases with no gene match: 2. The germline V gene encodes CDR1 GTSNPN and CDR2 SVGIG (reference sequence). Written as DNA, the CDR3 is TGTGCCTGGAGTGGGACAGGGTTCAATCAGCCCCAGCATTTT. Protein: CAWSGTGFNQPQHF.

The CDR3 reads CASSRGRAGELFF. The CDR3 region has the DNA TGTGCCAGCAGCCGGGGGCGTGCCGGGGAGCTGTTTTTT. The rearrangement links TRBV6-5 to TRBJ2-2; D is tentatively TRBD1 or TRBD2 (6 bases each). With 6 bases removed from V and 6 bases from J, the gap between germline ends came to 11 bases. The germline V gene encodes CDR1 MNHEY and CDR2 SVGAGI. The length of the CDR3 is 13 residues.